The T cell receptor (beta chain) under discussion was sequenced for a study of blood T cell repertoires in COVID-19. Produced via immunoSEQ multiplex PCR; TCRdb's table is partial and in-frame only. In the table there are 200,000 to 300,000 clones, around nine tenths of which are singletons. Germline V gives CDR1 LNHDA, CDR2 SQIVND (reference sequence). The CDR3 contains 16 residues. The germline V and J ends were trimmed by 8 bases and 4 bases, with 20 bases remaining between them. The rearrangement uses TRBV19 and TRBJ2-2; tentative D call: TRBD1 (6 bases). The origin of this receptor is an older woman who had recovered from COVID-19. Sequencing used peripheral blood. CDR3 in DNA: TGTGCCAGTCGCAGGCCGGGAACAGGGCCCACCGGGGAGCTGTTTTTT. Its protein is CASRRPGTGPTGELFF. The variable domain in full, with the rest retrieved from reference TRBV19 and TRBJ2-2, is DGGITQSPKYLFRKEGQNVTLSCEQNLNHDAMYWYRQDPGQGLRLIYYSQIVNDFQKGDIAEGYSVSREKKESFPLTVTSAQKNPTAFYLCASRRPGTGPTGELFFGEGSRLTVL.